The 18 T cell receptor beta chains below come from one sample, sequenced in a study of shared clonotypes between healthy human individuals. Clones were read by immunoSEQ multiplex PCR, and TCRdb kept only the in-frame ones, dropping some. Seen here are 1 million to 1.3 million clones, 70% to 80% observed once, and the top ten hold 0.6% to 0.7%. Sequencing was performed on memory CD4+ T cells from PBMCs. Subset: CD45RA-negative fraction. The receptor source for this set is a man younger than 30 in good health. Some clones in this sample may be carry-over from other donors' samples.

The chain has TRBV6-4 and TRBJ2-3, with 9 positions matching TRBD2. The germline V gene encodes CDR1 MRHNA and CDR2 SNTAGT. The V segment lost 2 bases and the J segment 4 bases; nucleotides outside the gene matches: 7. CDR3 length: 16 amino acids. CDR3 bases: TGTGCCAGCAGTGACAAAGCGGGAGGAGGCGCAGATACGCAGTATTTT. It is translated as CASSDKAGGGADTQYF.

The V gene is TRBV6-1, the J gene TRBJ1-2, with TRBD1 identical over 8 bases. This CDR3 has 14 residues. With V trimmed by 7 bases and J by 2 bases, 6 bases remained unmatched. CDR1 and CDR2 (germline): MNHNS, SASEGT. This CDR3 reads CASIMDRANYGYTF. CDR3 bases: TGTGCCAGCATTATGGACAGGGCCAACTATGGCTACACCTTC.

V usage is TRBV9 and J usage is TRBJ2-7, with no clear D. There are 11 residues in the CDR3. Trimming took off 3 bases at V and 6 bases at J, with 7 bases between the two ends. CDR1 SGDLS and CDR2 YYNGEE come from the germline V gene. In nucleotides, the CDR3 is TGTGCCAGCAGCGCAGTTGGCGAGCAGTACTTC. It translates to CASSAVGEQYF. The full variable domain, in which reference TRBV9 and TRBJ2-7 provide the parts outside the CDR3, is DSGVTQTPKHLITATGQRVTLRCSPRSGDLSVYWYQQSLDQGLQFLIQYYNGEERAKGNILERFSAQQFPDLHSELNLSSLELGDSALYFCASSAVGEQYFGPGTRLTVT.

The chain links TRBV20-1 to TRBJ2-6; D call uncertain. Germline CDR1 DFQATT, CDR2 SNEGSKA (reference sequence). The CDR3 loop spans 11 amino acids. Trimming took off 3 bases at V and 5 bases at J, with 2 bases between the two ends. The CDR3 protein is CSASRANVLTF. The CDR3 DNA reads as TGCAGTGCTAGTAGGGCCAACGTCCTGACTTTC.

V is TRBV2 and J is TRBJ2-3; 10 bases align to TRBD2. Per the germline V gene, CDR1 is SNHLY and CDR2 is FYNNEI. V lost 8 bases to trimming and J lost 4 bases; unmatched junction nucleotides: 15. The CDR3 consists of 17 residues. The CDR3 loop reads CASGDRSLAGAPDTQYF. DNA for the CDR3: TGTGCCAGCGGAGATAGAAGTCTAGCGGGAGCCCCAGATACGCAGTATTTT.

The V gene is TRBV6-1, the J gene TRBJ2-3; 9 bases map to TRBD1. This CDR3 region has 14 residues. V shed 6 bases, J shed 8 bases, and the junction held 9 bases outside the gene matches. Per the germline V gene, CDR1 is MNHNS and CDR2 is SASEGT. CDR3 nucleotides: TGTGCCAGCAGCCGGGACAGGGTCCTTGGTACGCAGTATTTT. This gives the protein CASSRDRVLGTQYF.

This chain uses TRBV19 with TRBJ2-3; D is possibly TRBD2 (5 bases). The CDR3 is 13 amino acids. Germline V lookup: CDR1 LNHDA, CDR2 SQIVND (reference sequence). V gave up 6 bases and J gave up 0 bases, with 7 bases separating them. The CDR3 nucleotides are TGTGCCAGTAGCTGGACTAGCACAGATACGCAGTATTTT. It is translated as CASSWTSTDTQYF.

CDR3 in DNA: TGTGCCAGCAGCTTAGGGGACGGTTACACCGGGGAGCTGTTTTTT. It yields the protein CASSLGDGYTGELFF. V gene TRBV7-2 combines with J gene TRBJ2-2, with D perhaps given as TRBD1 or TRBD2 (5 bases each). The CDR3 is 15 residues long. V lost 1 base, J lost 3 bases, and 9 bases lay in between. Germline V gene data show CDR1 as SGHTA and CDR2 as FQGNSA.

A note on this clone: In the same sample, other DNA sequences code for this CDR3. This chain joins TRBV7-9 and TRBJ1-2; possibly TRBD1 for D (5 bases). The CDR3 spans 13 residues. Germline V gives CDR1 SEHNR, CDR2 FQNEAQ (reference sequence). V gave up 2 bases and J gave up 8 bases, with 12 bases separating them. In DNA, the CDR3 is TGTGCCAGCAGCTTACGTCAGGGCGACGGCTACACCTTC. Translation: CASSLRQGDGYTF.

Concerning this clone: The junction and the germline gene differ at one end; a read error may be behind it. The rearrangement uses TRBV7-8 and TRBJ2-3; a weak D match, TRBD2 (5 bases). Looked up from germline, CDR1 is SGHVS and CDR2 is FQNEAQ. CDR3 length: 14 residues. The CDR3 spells CAGSNTRVVNTQYF. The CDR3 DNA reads TGTGCCGGCAGCAATACTAGGGTGGTAAATACGCAGTATTTT.

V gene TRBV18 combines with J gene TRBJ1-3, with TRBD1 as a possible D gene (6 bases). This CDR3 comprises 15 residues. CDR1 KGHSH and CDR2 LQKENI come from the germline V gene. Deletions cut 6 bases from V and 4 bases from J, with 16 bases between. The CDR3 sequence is CASSRTGSRGNTIYF. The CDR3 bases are TGTGCCAGCTCGCGCACAGGGTCGAGAGGAAACACCATATATTTT.

CDR3 DNA sequence: TGTGCCAGCAGTTCTTTACAGGGGTCAGATACGCAGTATTTT. Protein sequence: CASSSLQGSDTQYF. This sequence joins TRBV5-6 and TRBJ2-3; 7 bases match TRBD1. The CDR3 is made up of 14 amino acids. CDR1 is SGHDT and CDR2 is YYEEEE in the germline V gene. With 5 bases clipped from V and 4 bases from J, the junction kept 7 bases outside the gene matches.

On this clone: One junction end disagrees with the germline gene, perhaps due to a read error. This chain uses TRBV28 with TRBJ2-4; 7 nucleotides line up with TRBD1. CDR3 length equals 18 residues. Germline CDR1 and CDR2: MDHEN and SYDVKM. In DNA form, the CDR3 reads TGTGCCAGCAGTTTTATACCCTTGACAGGGTTCGCCAAAAGCATTCAGTACTTC. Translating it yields CASSFIPLTGFAKSIQYF.

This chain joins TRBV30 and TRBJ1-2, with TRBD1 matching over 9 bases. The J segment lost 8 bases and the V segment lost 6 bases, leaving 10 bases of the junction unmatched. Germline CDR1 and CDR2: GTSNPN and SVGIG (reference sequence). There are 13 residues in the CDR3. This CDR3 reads CACRTGTGSGYTF. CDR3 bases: TGTGCCTGCAGAACCGGGACAGGGAGCGGCTACACCTTC.

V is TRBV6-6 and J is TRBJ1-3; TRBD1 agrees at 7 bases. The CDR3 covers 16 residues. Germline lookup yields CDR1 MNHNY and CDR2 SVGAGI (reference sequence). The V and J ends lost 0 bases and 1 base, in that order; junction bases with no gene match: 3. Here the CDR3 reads CASSYSRGRSGNTIYF. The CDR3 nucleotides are TGTGCCAGCAGTTACTCGAGGGGGCGGTCTGGAAACACCATATATTTT.

The CDR3 coding sequence is TGTGCCAGCGGACAGGGAACCTACGAGCAGTACTTC. It encodes CASGQGTYEQYF. The gene calls are TRBV27 and TRBJ2-7, with 8 nucleotides matching TRBD1. Germline loops: CDR1 MNHEY, CDR2 SMNVEV (reference sequence). This CDR3 is built from 12 residues. With 8 bases clipped from V and 2 bases from J, the junction kept 2 bases outside the gene matches.

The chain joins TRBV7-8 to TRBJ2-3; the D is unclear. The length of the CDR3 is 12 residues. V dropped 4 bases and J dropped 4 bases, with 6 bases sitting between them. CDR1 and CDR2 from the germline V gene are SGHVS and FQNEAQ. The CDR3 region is CASSSRADTQYF. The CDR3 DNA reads TGTGCCAGCAGCTCCCGGGCAGATACGCAGTATTTT.

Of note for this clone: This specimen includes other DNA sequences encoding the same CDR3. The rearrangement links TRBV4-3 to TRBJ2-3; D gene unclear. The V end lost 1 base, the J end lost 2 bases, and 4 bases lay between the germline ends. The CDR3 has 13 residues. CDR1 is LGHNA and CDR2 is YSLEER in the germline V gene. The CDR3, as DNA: TGCGCCAGCAGCCAAGTTTTCACAGATACGCAGTATTTT. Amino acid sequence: CASSQVFTDTQYF.